The T cell receptor (beta chain) described here comes from a study of T cell repertoires in cytomegalovirus infection. The study, taken as a whole, reports: CMV carriers having the relevant HLA were flagged by cumulative public TCR beta family frequency. Ex vivo responses were dominated by HLA-C-restricted CMV-specific TCR beta clonotypes.

One entry per CDR3 protein results from TCRdb running MiXCR on the reads. The sample lists 300,000 to 400,000 distinct CDR3 sequences, 9.5% occurring once. The CDR3 is 13 residues long. Trimming stripped 6 bases from V and 7 bases from J, with 13 bases between. The V gene's germline CDR1 is MNHGY and CDR2 SAAAGT. The table lists this clonotype with a few counts. What it binds is unknown. Sample: PBMCs. This receptor was taken from a human donor in good health (CMV status not recorded). Some clones in this sample may be carry-over from other donors' samples. The chain uses TRBV6-8 and TRBJ2-1; D possibly uses TRBD1 or TRBD2 (6 bases each). Here the CDR3 DNA reads TGTGCCAGCAGAGAAACGGGGGCGAATGAGCAGTTCTTC. Translation gives CASRETGANEQFF.